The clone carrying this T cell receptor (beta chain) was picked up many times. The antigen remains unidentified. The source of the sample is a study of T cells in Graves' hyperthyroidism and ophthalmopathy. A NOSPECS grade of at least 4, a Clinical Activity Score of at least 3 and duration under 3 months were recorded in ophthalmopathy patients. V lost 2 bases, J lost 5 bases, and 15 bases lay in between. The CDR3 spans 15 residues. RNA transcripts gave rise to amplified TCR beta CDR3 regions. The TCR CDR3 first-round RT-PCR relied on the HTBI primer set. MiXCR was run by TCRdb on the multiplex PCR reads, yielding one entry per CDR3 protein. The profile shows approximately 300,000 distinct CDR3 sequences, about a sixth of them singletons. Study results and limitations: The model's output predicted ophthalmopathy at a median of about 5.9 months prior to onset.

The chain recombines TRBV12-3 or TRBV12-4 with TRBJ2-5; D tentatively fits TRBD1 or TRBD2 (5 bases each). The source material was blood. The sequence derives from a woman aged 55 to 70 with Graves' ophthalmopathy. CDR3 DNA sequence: TGTGCCAGCAGTTTACTGGTCGCAGAGGGGGAGACCCAGTACTTC. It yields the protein CASSLLVAEGETQYF.